The TCR beta chain described here comes from a study of CD8+ T cells in alopecia areata. cDNA serving as the sequencing template came from extracted, reverse transcribed RNA. Sequenced by immunoSEQ multiplex PCR; TCRdb stores in-frame clones only, minus some. The data show approximately 66,000 clones, under 75% seen once. Study-wide results and limits: Affected lesional scalp, above all in alopecia totalis/universalis, was more clonal than normal scalp.

The germline V gene encodes CDR1 SEHNR and CDR2 FQNEAQ (reference sequence). The length of the CDR3 is 15 residues. Between the trimmed V and J ends, which lost 4 bases and 1 base, there was a span of 14 bases. This clone showed up just a few times. Antigen specificity is unknown. The source was CD8+ T cells sorted from blood, collected at week 0. The sequence derives from a human donor with alopecia areata. The chain links TRBV7-9 to TRBJ2-7; perhaps D is TRBD1 or TRBD2 (5 bases each). The CDR3 bases are TGTGCCAGCAGCTCATCCGGGACGGTATCCTACGAGCAGTACTTC. Its translation is CASSSSGTVSYEQYF.